Below, 15 T cell receptor beta chains from the same sample are listed, as sequenced in a study of blood T cell repertoires in COVID-19. Method: immunoSEQ multiplex PCR; TCRdb's copy keeps in-frame clones and lacks some. The sample contains about 220,000 clones, approximately 86% of which appear only once. Sequences were obtained from peripheral blood. The receptors here all came from a woman between 25 and 40 years old who had recovered from COVID-19.

V is TRBV2 and J is TRBJ2-5; 12 nucleotides line up with TRBD2. Per germline, CDR1 SNHLY and CDR2 FYNNEI. The CDR3 runs to 18 residues. V shed 8 bases and J 2 bases; nucleotides not matched to a gene: 15. CDR3 in amino acids: CASRRGTSGFGSQETQYF. The CDR3 region has the DNA TGTGCCAGCCGGCGGGGGACTAGCGGGTTTGGGAGTCAAGAGACCCAGTACTTC.

The V gene is TRBV6-2 or TRBV6-3, the J gene TRBJ1-5; D not resolved. The V end was cut by 7 bases, the J end by 0 bases, with 13 bases between. Germline V CDR1 and CDR2: MNHEY, SVGEGT. CDR3 length: 15 residues. The CDR3 nucleotides read TGTGCCAGCACCCCGACGACATATAGCAATCAGCCCCAGCATTTT. Translating it yields CASTPTTYSNQPQHF.

The genes are TRBV13 and TRBJ2-1; 10 nucleotides agree with TRBD2. Germline CDR1 reads PRHDT; CDR2 reads FYEKMQ (reference sequence). This CDR3 comprises 14 residues. The trim removed 2 bases at V and 14 bases at J, leaving 9 bases unmatched. CDR3 sequence: CASSLSLAGAPEFF. The CDR3 DNA reads TGTGCCAGCAGCTTAAGCCTAGCGGGGGCCCCCGAGTTCTTC.

A single count supports this clone. The chain combines TRBV6-5 with TRBJ2-7; 10 bases align to TRBD2. The length of the CDR3 is 15 residues. Germline values: CDR1 MNHEY, CDR2 SVGAGI. J was trimmed by 3 bases and V by 4 bases; bases with no gene match: 6. CDR3 nucleotides: TGTGCCAGCAGTTGGGGACTAGCGAGTAACTACGAGCAGTACTTC. It encodes CASSWGLASNYEQYF.

The chain has TRBV2 and TRBJ2-5; TRBD1 aligns across 7 bases. Trimming took 1 base from V and 2 from J; bases not matched to a gene: 10. The germline gives CDR1 SNHLY, CDR2 FYNNEI. The CDR3 has 17 residues. The CDR3 reads CASSEGLNGQDQETQYF. For the CDR3, the DNA is TGTGCCAGCAGTGAAGGATTAAACGGACAGGATCAAGAGACCCAGTACTTC.

This CDR3 is CSASKVTGASKNIQYF. Written as DNA, the CDR3 is TGCAGTGCTAGTAAGGTGACAGGGGCCTCCAAAAACATTCAGTACTTC. The V and J genes are TRBV20-1 and TRBJ2-4, with TRBD1 matching over 8 bases. The CDR3 covers 16 residues. Germline assignment: CDR1 DFQATT and CDR2 SNEGSKA (reference sequence). V lost 3 bases and J lost 2; bases outside the gene matches: 9.

The table lists this clone with a few counts. The rearrangement joins TRBV3-1 (or the pseudogene TRBV3-2) to TRBJ2-3; 13 bases are a match to TRBD2. Trimming removed 4 bases from V and 2 bases from J; junction bases left unmatched: 3. CDR1 is LGHDT and CDR2 is YNNKEL in the germline V gene (reference sequence). The CDR3 runs to 16 residues. CDR3 in DNA: TGTGCCAGCAGCCGGGGACTAGCGGGGCCCACAGATACGCAGTATTTT. The encoded protein is CASSRGLAGPTDTQYF.

The chain links TRBV12-3 or TRBV12-4 to TRBJ1-1; TRBD1 matches at 7 bases. V lost 5 bases and J lost 7; bases outside the gene matches: 7. This CDR3 has 13 amino acids. CDR3 residues: CASSHRGLGEAFF. As DNA, the CDR3 is TGTGCCAGCAGTCACAGGGGATTAGGTGAAGCTTTCTTT.

The chain joins TRBV3-1 (or the pseudogene TRBV3-2) to TRBJ1-5; no definite D call. The CDR3 consists of 13 residues. Germline CDR1 LGHDT, CDR2 YNNKEL (reference sequence). Trimming took off 2 bases at V and 3 bases at J, with 5 bases between the two ends. The CDR3 coding sequence is TGTGCCAGCAGCCAACAGTCCAATCAGCCCCAGCATTTT. Its translation: CASSQQSNQPQHF.

This clone was recorded once. The chain employs TRBV6-2 or TRBV6-3 and TRBJ2-3; TRBD1 agrees at 10 bases. Germline CDR1 is MNHEY and CDR2 is SVGEGT. The length of the CDR3 is 15 residues. The ends lost 6 bases at V and 0 bases at J; junction bases unmatched: 3. The CDR3 coding sequence is TGTGCCAGCAGCGACAGGGGGCGCAGCACAGATACGCAGTATTTT. It codes for CASSDRGRSTDTQYF.

The chain carries TRBV9 and TRBJ2-2; TRBD1 might be the D (5 bases). The CDR3 runs to 13 residues. Trimming left V 1 base short and J 5 bases short, with 6 bases between. Germline CDR1 reads SGDLS; CDR2 reads YYNGEE. The CDR3 loop reads CASSVQGTGELFF. CDR3 bases: TGTGCCAGCAGCGTACAGGGAACCGGGGAGCTGTTTTTT.

This clone appeared a single time. V and J are TRBV2 and TRBJ1-3, with D unclear. CDR3 length: 14 residues. Trimming removed 7 bases from V and 2 bases from J, with 12 bases in between. Germline values: CDR1 SNHLY, CDR2 FYNNEI. For the CDR3, the DNA is TGTGCCAGCACCCTTGACACGGCTGGAAACACCATATATTTT. Translating gives CASTLDTAGNTIYF.

The chain joins TRBV29-1 to TRBJ1-1; the D is unclear. Trimming shortened V by 1 base and J by 4 bases, and 13 bases separated the two germline ends. Germline-derived CDR1 and CDR2 are SQVTM and ANQGSEA. The CDR3 spans 14 residues. CDR3 sequence: CSVEVGPRGTEAFF. The CDR3 nucleotides read TGCAGCGTTGAAGTTGGACCGCGGGGCACTGAAGCTTTCTTT.

The CDR3 loop reads CASSEGQGEQYF. In nucleotides, the CDR3 is TGTGCCAGCAGTGAAGGACAGGGCGAGCAGTACTTC. The chain has TRBV25-1 and TRBJ2-7; 8 bases match TRBD1. Germline V gene data show CDR1 as MGHDK and CDR2 as SYGVNS. The CDR3 spans 12 residues. J was trimmed by 6 bases and V by 2 bases; bases with no gene match: 0.

V and J are TRBV6-1 and TRBJ1-4; D is unresolved. V was trimmed by 3 bases and J by 6 bases, leaving 8 bases between them. The germline CDR1 and CDR2 sequences are MNHNS and SASEGT. This CDR3 has 13 amino acids. CDR3 DNA sequence: TGTGCCAGCAGTGAGGCCGTTTATGAAAAACTGTTTTTT. Translated: CASSEAVYEKLFF.